A single sample gave rise to the 30 T cell receptor beta chains below, sequenced in a study of T-cell reconstitution after alpha-beta-depleted transplantation in children (dated by TCRdb to the mid-2010s). The treatment or condition label corresponds to: allogeneic hematopoietic cell transplantation with graft depleted of TCRalphabeta T cells and CD19 B cells. The library came from PCR. The instrument was an Illumina HiSeq 2500. Molecular barcoding was employed in the preparation of TCR libraries, with unique molecular identifiers being used to normalize TCRbeta repertoire quantification. TCRdb ran its own pipeline on the public reads, namely fastp trimming at Q25 and MiXCR clone calling, and kept in-frame beta chains. When rows share a CDR3 protein, they turn into one entry using the most common DNA and genes. The sample yields around 300,000 distinct CDR3 sequences; over 9.5% were counted once. The ten largest make up approximately 7.6% of the sample.

The sample in question was PBMCs, obtained before TCRalphabeta/CD19-depleted stem cell transplant. Every receptor here comes from a boy in the first two years of life with acute myeloid leukemia, due to receive a stem cell transplant.

This clonotype was detected many times. V usage is TRBV21-1 and J usage is TRBJ2-3. TRBV21-1 is labeled a pseudogene. The CDR3 runs 13 residues. CDR3 residues: CASTRAGTDTQYF. Here the CDR3 DNA reads TGTGCCAGCACCAGGGCAGGCACAGATACGCAGTATTTT.

This clonotype was counted at least ten times. The CDR3 DNA reads as TGCAGTGCTACTAGCGGGGGGGCCTACGAGCAGTACTTC. This translates into CSATSGGAYEQYF. The J gene is TRBJ2-7, the V gene TRBV20-1; the match to TRBD2 covers 12 bases. The CDR3 covers 13 residues. CDR1 is DFQATT and CDR2 is SNEGSKA in the germline V gene (reference sequence). V lost 4 bases to trimming and J lost 2 bases; unmatched junction nucleotides: 0.

This clonotype was detected many times. The chain links TRBV28 to TRBJ2-7, with D unclear. The V end lost 3 bases, the J end lost 0 bases, and 6 bases lay between the germline ends. This CDR3 comprises 13 residues. The germline gives CDR1 MDHEN, CDR2 SYDVKM. The CDR3 protein is CASSFSISYEQYF. The CDR3 DNA follows: TGTGCCAGCAGTTTCTCTATCTCCTACGAGCAGTACTTC.

This clonotype has ten or more counts. The chain recombines TRBV7-3 with TRBJ2-2, with TRBD2 as a possible D gene (6 bases). The CDR3 spans 14 residues. Germline CDR1 reads SGHTA; CDR2 reads FQGTGA. V dropped 5 bases and J dropped 7 bases, with 14 bases sitting between them. CDR3 coding DNA: TGTGCCAGCAGCCGATGGGGGGAGAACGGGGAGCTGTTTTTT. Translating it yields CASSRWGENGELFF.

This clonotype was counted ten times or more. The genes are TRBV6-5 and TRBJ2-7; 8 nucleotides match TRBD1. CDR1 is MNHEY and CDR2 is SVGAGI in the germline V gene. The CDR3 runs to 12 residues. The junction had 3 bases not matched to a gene; V was cut back by 5 bases and J by 6 bases. DNA for the CDR3: TGTGCCAGCAGTCAAACAGGGGGCGAGCAGTACTTC. Its protein product is CASSQTGGEQYF.

The sample holds many counts of this clonotype. The gene calls are TRBV12-3 or TRBV12-4 and TRBJ2-2; D ambiguous. This CDR3 region has 12 residues. Trimming removed 7 bases from V and 1 base from J, with 4 bases in between. The CDR3 coding sequence is TGTGCCAGCACCAGGAACACCGGGGAGCTGTTTTTT. It codes for CASTRNTGELFF.

This clonotype has at least ten counts. One end of the junction does not line up with germline, which may come from a read error. The V call is TRBV20-1, the J call TRBJ2-1, with TRBD2 matching over 11 bases. This CDR3 contains 12 residues. Germline CDR1 and CDR2: DFQATT and SNEGSKA (reference sequence). Here the CDR3 DNA reads TGCAGTGCAAATCTACTAGCGGGGGAAGCCATCTTC. Translating gives CSANLLAGEAIF.

In regard to this clonotype: This could be a read error, since a much larger clone is one nucleotide away. The chain uses TRBV12-3 or TRBV12-4 and TRBJ2-7, with 7 bases aligning to TRBD1. The CDR3 spans 13 residues. DNA for the CDR3: TGTACCAGCAGTGATGGACAGGCCTACGAGCAGTACTTC. Encoded protein: CTSSDGQAYEQYF.

This clonotype appeared a single time. The chain recombines TRBV18 with TRBJ2-5; D is unclear. The V and J ends lost 0 bases and 5 bases respectively, with 13 bases between them. Germline CDR1 KGHSH, CDR2 LQKENI. This CDR3 has 15 amino acids. In DNA form, the CDR3 reads TGTGCCAGCTCACCACCCCGGAGTCGGTGGGAGACCCAGTACTTC. This sequence encodes CASSPPRSRWETQYF.

The CDR3 sequence is CASSEYADRGYNEQFF. DNA for the CDR3: TGTGCCAGCAGTGAATATGCGGACAGGGGCTACAATGAGCAGTTCTTC. The V and J genes are TRBV25-1 and TRBJ2-1, with 9 bases fitting TRBD1. CDR3 length: 16 amino acids. V was pared by 0 bases and J by 3 bases, with 3 bases of the junction left unmatched. From germline, CDR1 is MGHDK and CDR2 SYGVNS.

This clonotype was counted ten times or more. The chain recombines TRBV6-4 with TRBJ2-3; D remains unclear. The V end lost 9 bases, the J end lost 0 bases, and 13 bases lay between the germline ends. The CDR3 is 14 residues long. The germline CDR1 and CDR2 sequences are MRHNA and SNTAGT. CDR3 amino acids: CASRGDQSTDTQYF. In DNA, the CDR3 is TGTGCCAGTCGCGGCGACCAGAGCACAGATACGCAGTATTTT.

The genes are TRBV7-9 and TRBJ1-2, with 9 nucleotides matching TRBD1. With V trimmed by 1 base and J by 0 bases, 0 bases remained unmatched. Germline-derived CDR1 and CDR2 are SEHNR and FQNEAQ (reference sequence). The CDR3 contains 15 residues. CDR3 sequence reads: CASSLGDRANYGYTF. CDR3 DNA: TGTGCCAGCAGCTTAGGGGACAGGGCTAACTATGGCTACACCTTC.

In its sample, this clonotype was seen many times. The chain carries TRBV28 and TRBJ2-3; 7 bases fit TRBD2. Germline trimming cut 8 bases from V and 0 bases from J; bases unmatched to any gene: 5. Looked up from germline, CDR1 is MDHEN and CDR2 is SYDVKM. The CDR3 sequence is 14 residues long. CDR3 in amino acids: CASARAGSTDTQYF. The CDR3 bases are TGTGCCAGCGCAAGAGCGGGAAGCACAGATACGCAGTATTTT. Supplemented by reference TRBV28 and TRBJ2-3, the full variable domain reads DVKVTQSSRYLVKRTGEKVFLECVQDMDHENMFWYRQDPGLGLRLIYFSYDVKMKEKGDIPEGYSVSREKKERFSLILESASTNQTSMYLCASARAGSTDTQYFGPGTRLTVL.

This clonotype was counted ten times or more. This CDR3 is missing its conserved last phenylalanine or tryptophan, likely due to a read error. The V and J genes are TRBV13 and TRBJ2-2; no clear D gene. The CDR3 runs to 19 residues. V lost 5 bases and J lost 2, with 24 bases in between. Germline CDR1 PRHDT, CDR2 FYEKMQ (reference sequence). Written as DNA, the CDR3 is TGTGCCAGCAGCACTCGTTCCCCCAAACATAGACCAAACACCGGGGAGCTGTTTCTT. This sequence encodes CASSTRSPKHRPNTGELFL.

This clonotype was counted ten times or more. V is TRBV7-2 and J is TRBJ2-7; unclear D gene. The CDR3 totals 14 residues. The V end lost 1 base, the J end lost 2 bases, and 9 bases lay between the germline ends. Germline-derived CDR1 and CDR2 are SGHTA and FQGNSA. The CDR3 loop reads CASSLGLSAYEQYF. The CDR3 DNA follows: TGTGCCAGCAGCTTAGGACTCTCAGCCTACGAGCAGTACTTC.

This clonotype was seen a few times. The chain has TRBV7-6 and TRBJ2-1, with 7 bases aligning to TRBD1. The V gene's germline CDR1 is SGHVS and CDR2 FNYEAQ. CDR3 length: 15 amino acids. J was trimmed by 8 bases and V by 2 bases; bases with no gene match: 9. DNA of the CDR3: TGTGCCAGCAGCTTATGGGACCGACAGGGCCATGAGCAGTTCTTC. This sequence encodes CASSLWDRQGHEQFF.

This clonotype was counted many times. DNA of the CDR3: TGTGCCAGCAGTTTATGGCGGACAGTCATGAGCTCCTACGAGCAGTACTTC. It yields the protein CASSLWRTVMSSYEQYF. The J gene is TRBJ2-7, the V gene TRBV28; possible D gene TRBD1, 6 bases. This CDR3 spans 17 amino acids. Germline CDR1 is MDHEN and CDR2 is SYDVKM. V gave up 0 bases and J gave up 0 bases, with 15 bases separating them.

The sample holds many counts of this clonotype. The rearrangement uses TRBV29-1 and TRBJ1-1; D call uncertain. V lost 5 bases and J lost 12, with 16 bases in between. CDR1 SQVTM and CDR2 ANQGSEA come from the germline V gene. The CDR3 spans 11 residues. DNA of the CDR3: TGCAGCGTTCCCGCGGCAGCTGCACCTTTCTTT. This encodes CSVPAAAAPFF.

This clonotype was picked up a small number of times. The V call is TRBV4-3, the J call TRBJ2-7; D is unresolved. The V end lost 1 base, the J end lost 7 bases, and 14 bases lay between the germline ends. The CDR3 spans 14 residues. Germline assignment: CDR1 LGHNA and CDR2 YSLEER. CDR3 amino acids: CASSQVQASREQYF. The CDR3 DNA follows: TGCGCCAGCAGCCAAGTCCAAGCAAGTCGGGAGCAGTACTTC.

This clonotype was detected many times. The gene calls are TRBV6-1 and TRBJ1-6; D might be TRBD1 (6 bases). Trimming cost V 9 bases and J 9 bases, with 21 bases left between them. This CDR3 is built from 15 residues. Per germline, CDR1 MNHNS and CDR2 SASEGT. In DNA form, the CDR3 reads TGTGCCAGTCGAGACCGACAGGCCGGGACTTCACCCCTCCACTTT. Amino acids: CASRDRQAGTSPLHF.

This chain connects TRBV7-3 to TRBJ1-6, with D unresolved. V was shortened by 4 bases and J by 9 bases, with 10 bases between the two germline ends. The CDR3 sequence is 13 residues long. Germline V lookup: CDR1 SGHTA, CDR2 FQGTGA. In DNA, the CDR3 is TGTGCCAGCAGCTCGGCCAAAGGTTCACCCCTCCACTTT. Translated: CASSSAKGSPLHF.

This clonotype was detected ten times or more. CDR3 coding DNA: TGTGCCAGCAGCTTAATTGCGACAGGGAACACTGAAGCTTTCTTT. Amino acids: CASSLIATGNTEAFF. V and J are TRBV7-9 and TRBJ1-1, with a tentative D call TRBD1 (6 bases). The CDR3 has 15 amino acids. CDR1 SEHNR and CDR2 FQNEAQ come from the germline V gene (reference sequence). The V end lost 2 bases, the J end lost 1 base, and 11 bases lay between the germline ends. The entire variable domain, with the rest obtained from reference TRBV7-9 and TRBJ1-1, is as follows: DTGVSQNPRHKITKRGQNVTFRCDPISEHNRLYWYRQTLGQGPEFLTYFQNEAQLEKSRLLSDRFSAERPKGSFSTLEIQRTEQGDSAMYLCASSLIATGNTEAFFGQGTRLTVV.

The J gene is TRBJ1-1, the V gene TRBV20-1; TRBD1 is a possible D gene (6 bases). V lost 3 bases and J 4 bases, leaving 18 bases between the germline ends. The length of the CDR3 is 15 residues. Germline lookup yields CDR1 DFQATT and CDR2 SNEGSKA (reference sequence). For the CDR3, the DNA is TGCAGTGCTAGTGGCGGGGGGCGGAGAGGCACTGAAGCTTTCTTT. It translates to CSASGGGRRGTEAFF.

In its sample, this clonotype was seen many times. J is TRBJ2-7 and V is TRBV29-1, with 8 nucleotides matching TRBD1. This CDR3 has 11 residues. Germline CDR1 is SQVTM and CDR2 is ANQGSEA. J was trimmed by 5 bases and V by 8 bases; bases with no gene match: 5. The CDR3 DNA reads as TGCAGCATAGGACAGGGACACGAGCAGTACTTC. Encoded protein: CSIGQGHEQYF.

This clonotype showed up many times. J is TRBJ2-6 and V is TRBV27; tentative D call: TRBD2 (5 bases). The CDR3 extends over 16 amino acids. The germline CDR1 and CDR2 sequences are MNHEY and SMNVEV (reference sequence). Trimming stripped 3 bases from V and 4 bases from J, with 13 bases between. In nucleotides, the CDR3 is TGTGCCAGCAGTTTCTTAGGCGGGTCAGGGGCCAACGTCCTGACTTTC. This encodes CASSFLGGSGANVLTF.

This clonotype was detected ten times or more. J is TRBJ2-2 and V is TRBV12-3 or TRBV12-4, with D maybe TRBD2 (7 bases). V lost 7 bases and J lost 0, with 18 bases in between. The CDR3 has 17 residues. CDR3 sequence (DNA): TGTGCCAGCAAGGGGGAGGGGTGGGGTCCGAACACCGGGGAGCTGTTTTTT. Protein product: CASKGEGWGPNTGELFF.

This clonotype was seen at least ten times. The V call is TRBV5-1, the J call TRBJ1-2; D is perhaps TRBD1 (6 bases). Germline V gene lookup returns CDR1 SGHRS and CDR2 YFSETQ. The CDR3 is 15 amino acids. Trimming cost V 1 base and J 2 bases, with 12 bases left between them. CDR3 loop: CASSLQTDRNYGYTF. The CDR3 DNA is TGCGCCAGCAGCTTGCAAACCGACAGGAACTATGGCTACACCTTC. Combining the CDR3 with reference TRBV5-1 and TRBJ1-2 gives the whole variable domain KAGVTQTPRYLIKTRGQQVTLSCSPISGHRSVSWYQQTPGQGLQFLFEYFSETQRNKGNFPGRFSGRQFSNSRSEMNVSTLELGDSALYLCASSLQTDRNYGYTFGSGTRLTVV.

This clonotype was observed a few times. At one of its ends the junction is not consistent with the germline gene, which may arise from a read error. V usage is TRBV6-2 or TRBV6-3 and J usage is TRBJ2-2; 16 nucleotides align to TRBD2. CDR1 is MNHEY and CDR2 is SVGEGT in the germline V gene. CDR3 size: 20 residues. The CDR3 loop is CASGYWPGLAGGEGTGELFF. The CDR3 DNA reads TGTGCCAGCGGTTACTGGCCGGGACTAGCGGGAGGGGAGGGGACCGGGGAGCTGTTTTTT.

The chain joins TRBV12-3 or TRBV12-4 to TRBJ2-1, with 12 bases matching TRBD2. The V and J ends lost 3 bases and 4 bases, in that order; junction bases with no gene match: 7. The CDR3 runs 17 residues. The CDR3 reads CASSFGPSGGGYNEQFF. For the CDR3, the DNA is TGTGCCAGCAGTTTCGGGCCTAGCGGGGGGGGTTACAATGAGCAGTTCTTC.

Many counts were recorded for this clonotype. The chain links TRBV12-3 or TRBV12-4 to TRBJ2-2, with D hard to call. V was trimmed by 7 bases and J by 7 bases, leaving 13 bases between them. This CDR3 region has 13 residues. The CDR3 is CASTRSWGGELFF. In nucleotides, the CDR3 is TGTGCCAGCACTCGCTCGTGGGGCGGGGAGCTGTTTTTT.